This T cell receptor beta chain was recorded in a study of shared clonotypes between healthy human individuals. Study findings and constraints: Generation of non-shared clonotypes was less probable than generation of clonotypes shared by all four donors.

This clone came up once. Its antigen is as yet unknown. The CDR3 is 13 amino acids. V was clipped by 7 bases and J by 1 base, with 13 bases between them. Germline V gives CDR1 SQVTM, CDR2 ANQGSEA. The test was conducted at deep level. TCRdb keeps only in-frame clones here, not all; method: immunoSEQ multiplex PCR. The table has around 2,000,000 clones, about 95% seen once; the top ten hold 0.9% to 1.5%. Naive CD8 cells lacked CD45RO and underwent positive selection for CCR7, leaving out terminally differentiated effector memory CD45RA+ cells. The source of this sequence is a man in his late teens or twenties in good health. Input material: naive CD8+ T cells sorted from blood. This chain joins TRBV29-1 and TRBJ1-1, with D uncertain. The CDR3 DNA sequence: TGCAGCGCTACCCGAGGAGCGAACACTGAAGCTTTCTTT. Its translation is CSATRGANTEAFF.